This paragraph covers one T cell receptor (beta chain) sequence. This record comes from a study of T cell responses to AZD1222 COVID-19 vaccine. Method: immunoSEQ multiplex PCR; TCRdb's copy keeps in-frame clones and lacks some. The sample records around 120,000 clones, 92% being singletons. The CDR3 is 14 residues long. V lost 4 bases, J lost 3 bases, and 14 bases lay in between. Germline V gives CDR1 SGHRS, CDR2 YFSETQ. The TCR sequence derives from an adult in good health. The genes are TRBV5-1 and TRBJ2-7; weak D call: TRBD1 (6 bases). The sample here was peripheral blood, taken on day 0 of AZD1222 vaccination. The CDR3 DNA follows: TGCGCCAGCAGCGCCAACAGGGTAAACTACGAGCAGTACTTC. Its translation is CASSANRVNYEQYF.